This T cell receptor beta chain was sequenced during a study of blood T cell repertoires in COVID-19. A few counts support this clone. Germline V gives CDR1 MNHEY, CDR2 SVGAGI. Germline trimming cut 2 bases from V and 6 bases from J; bases unmatched to any gene: 5. The CDR3 runs 14 residues. Generated by immunoSEQ multiplex PCR, the TCRdb table keeps only in-frame clones and is missing some. The sample shows 200,000 to 250,000 clones, 87% of them seen only once. The source is a man aged 25-45 years who had recovered from COVID-19. This chain connects TRBV6-5 to TRBJ2-7, with 9 bases matching TRBD1. The sample comprised PBMCs or T cells enriched from blood (not recorded which). DNA of the CDR3: TGTGCCAGCAGTTACCGGACAGGGGCAGGCGAGCAGTACTTC. Amino acid sequence: CASSYRTGAGEQYF.